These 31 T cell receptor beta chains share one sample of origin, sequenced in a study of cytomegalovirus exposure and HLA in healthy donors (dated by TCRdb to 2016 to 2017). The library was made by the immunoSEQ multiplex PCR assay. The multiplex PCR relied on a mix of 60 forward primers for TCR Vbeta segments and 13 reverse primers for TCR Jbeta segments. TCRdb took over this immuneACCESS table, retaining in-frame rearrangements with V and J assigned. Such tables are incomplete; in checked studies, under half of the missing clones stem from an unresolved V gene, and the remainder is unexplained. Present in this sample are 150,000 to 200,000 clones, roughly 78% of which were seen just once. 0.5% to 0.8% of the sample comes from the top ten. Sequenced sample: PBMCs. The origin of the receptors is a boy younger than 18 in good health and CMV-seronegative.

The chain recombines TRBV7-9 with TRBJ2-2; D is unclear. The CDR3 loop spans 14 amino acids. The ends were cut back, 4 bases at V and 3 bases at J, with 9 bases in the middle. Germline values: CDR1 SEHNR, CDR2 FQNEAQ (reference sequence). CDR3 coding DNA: TGTGCCAGCAGCTCCTACGTCGACACCGGGGAGCTGTTTTTT. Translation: CASSSYVDTGELFF.

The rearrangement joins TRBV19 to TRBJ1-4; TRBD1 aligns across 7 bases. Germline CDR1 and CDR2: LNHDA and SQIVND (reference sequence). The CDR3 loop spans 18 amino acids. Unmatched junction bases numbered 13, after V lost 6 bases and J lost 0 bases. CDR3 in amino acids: CASSSFKGALTTNEKLFF. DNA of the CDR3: TGTGCCAGTAGCTCCTTTAAGGGGGCCTTAACAACTAATGAAAAACTGTTTTTT.

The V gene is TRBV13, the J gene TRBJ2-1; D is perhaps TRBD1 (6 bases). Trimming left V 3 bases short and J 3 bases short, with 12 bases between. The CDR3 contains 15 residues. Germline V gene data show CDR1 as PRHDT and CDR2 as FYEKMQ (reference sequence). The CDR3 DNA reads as TGTGCCAGCAGCTTCAATGGACAGATCTACAATGAGCAGTTCTTC. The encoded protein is CASSFNGQIYNEQFF.

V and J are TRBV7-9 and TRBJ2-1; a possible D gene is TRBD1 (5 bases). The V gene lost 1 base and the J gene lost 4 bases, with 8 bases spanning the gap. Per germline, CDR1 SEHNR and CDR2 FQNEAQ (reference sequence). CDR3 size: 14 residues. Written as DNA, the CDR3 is TGTGCCAGCAGCTTAGAGGGGTCGTACAATGAGCAGTTCTTC. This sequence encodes CASSLEGSYNEQFF.

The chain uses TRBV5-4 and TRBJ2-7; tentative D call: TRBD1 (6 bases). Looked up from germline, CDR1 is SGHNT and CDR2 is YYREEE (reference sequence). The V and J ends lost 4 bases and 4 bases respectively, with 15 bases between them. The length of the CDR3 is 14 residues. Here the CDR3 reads CASSPDRPPYEQYF. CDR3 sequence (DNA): TGTGCCAGCAGCCCTGACAGGCCGCCGTACGAGCAGTACTTC.

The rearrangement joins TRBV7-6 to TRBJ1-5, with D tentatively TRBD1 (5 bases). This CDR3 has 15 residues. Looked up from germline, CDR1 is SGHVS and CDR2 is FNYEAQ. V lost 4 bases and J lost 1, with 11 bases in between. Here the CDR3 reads CASSSRAGSNQPQHF. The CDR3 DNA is TGTGCCAGCAGCTCCCGGGCAGGGAGCAATCAGCCCCAGCATTTT.

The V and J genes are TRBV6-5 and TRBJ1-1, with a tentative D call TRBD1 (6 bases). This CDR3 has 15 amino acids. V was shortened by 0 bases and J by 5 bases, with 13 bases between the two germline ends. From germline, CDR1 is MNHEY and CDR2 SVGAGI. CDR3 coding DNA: TGTGCCAGCAGTTACTCATCAGGGGTCGGGACTGAAGCTTTCTTT. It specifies CASSYSSGVGTEAFF.

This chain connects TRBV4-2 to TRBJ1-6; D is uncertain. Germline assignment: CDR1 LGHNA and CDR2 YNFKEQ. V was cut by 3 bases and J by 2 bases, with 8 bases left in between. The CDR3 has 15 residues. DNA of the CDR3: TGTGCCAGCAGCCAGAACACCCCCTATAATTCACCCCTCCACTTT. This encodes CASSQNTPYNSPLHF.

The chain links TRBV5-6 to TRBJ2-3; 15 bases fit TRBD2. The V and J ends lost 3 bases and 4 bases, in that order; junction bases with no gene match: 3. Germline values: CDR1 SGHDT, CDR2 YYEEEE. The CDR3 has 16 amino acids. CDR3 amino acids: CASSSGLAGGADTQYF. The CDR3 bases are TGTGCCAGCAGCTCTGGACTAGCGGGGGGGGCAGATACGCAGTATTTT.

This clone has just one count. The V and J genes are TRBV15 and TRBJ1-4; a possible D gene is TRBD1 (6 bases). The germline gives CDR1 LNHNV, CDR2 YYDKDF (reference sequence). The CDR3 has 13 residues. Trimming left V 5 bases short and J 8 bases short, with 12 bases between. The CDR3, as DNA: TGTGCCACCAGCGTGATTACAGGGGAAAAACTGTTTTTT. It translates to CATSVITGEKLFF.

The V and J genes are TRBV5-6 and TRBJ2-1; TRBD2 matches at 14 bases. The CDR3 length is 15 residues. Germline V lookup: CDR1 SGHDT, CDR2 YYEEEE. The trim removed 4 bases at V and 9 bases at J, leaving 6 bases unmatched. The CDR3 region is CASSLGLAGVVEQFF. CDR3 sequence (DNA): TGTGCCAGCAGCCTGGGACTAGCGGGAGTGGTTGAGCAGTTCTTC.

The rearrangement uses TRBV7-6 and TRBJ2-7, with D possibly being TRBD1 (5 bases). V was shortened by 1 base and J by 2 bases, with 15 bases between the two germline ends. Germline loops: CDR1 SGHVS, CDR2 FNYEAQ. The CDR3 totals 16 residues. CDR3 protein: CASSLGGGRDAYEQYF. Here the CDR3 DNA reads TGTGCCAGCAGCTTAGGGGGCGGCAGGGATGCCTACGAGCAGTACTTC.

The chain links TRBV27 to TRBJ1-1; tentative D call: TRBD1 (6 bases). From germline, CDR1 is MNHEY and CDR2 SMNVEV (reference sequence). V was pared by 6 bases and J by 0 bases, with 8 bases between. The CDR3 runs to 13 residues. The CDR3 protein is CASSYRVNTEAFF. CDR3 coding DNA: TGTGCCAGCAGCTACAGGGTGAACACTGAAGCTTTCTTT.

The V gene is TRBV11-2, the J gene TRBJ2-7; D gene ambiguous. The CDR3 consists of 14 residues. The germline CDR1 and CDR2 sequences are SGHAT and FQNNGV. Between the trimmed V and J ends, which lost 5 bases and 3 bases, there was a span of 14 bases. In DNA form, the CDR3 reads TGTGCCAGCAGCCCACACGAGGAGTTCTACGAGCAGTACTTC. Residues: CASSPHEEFYEQYF.

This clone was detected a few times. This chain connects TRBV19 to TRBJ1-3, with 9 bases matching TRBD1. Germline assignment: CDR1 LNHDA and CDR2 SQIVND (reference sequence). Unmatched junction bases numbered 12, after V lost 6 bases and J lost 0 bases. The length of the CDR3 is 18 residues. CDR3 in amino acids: CASSLSHGTGSSGNTIYF. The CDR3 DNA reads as TGTGCCAGTAGCCTATCTCACGGGACAGGGAGCTCTGGAAACACCATATATTTT.

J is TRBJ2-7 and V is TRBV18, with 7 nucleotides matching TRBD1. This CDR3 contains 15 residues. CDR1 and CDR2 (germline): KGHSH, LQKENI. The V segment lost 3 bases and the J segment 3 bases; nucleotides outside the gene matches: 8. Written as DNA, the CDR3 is TGTGCCAGCTCACCTGGGACAGCCAGGATCTACGAGCAGTACTTC. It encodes CASSPGTARIYEQYF. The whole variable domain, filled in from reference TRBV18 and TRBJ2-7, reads NAGVMQNPRHLVRRRGQEARLRCSPMKGHSHVYWYRQLPEEGLKFMVYLQKENIIDESGMPKERFSAEFPKEGPSILRIQQVVRGDSAAYFCASSPGTARIYEQYFGPGTRLTVT.

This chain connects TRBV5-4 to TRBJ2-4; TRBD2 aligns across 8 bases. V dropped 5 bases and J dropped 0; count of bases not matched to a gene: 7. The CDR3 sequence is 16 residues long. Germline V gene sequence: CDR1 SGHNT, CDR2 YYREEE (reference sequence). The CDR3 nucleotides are TGTGCCAGCAGTGCGGGGGGAGGAGTAGCCAAAAACATTCAGTACTTC. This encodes CASSAGGGVAKNIQYF. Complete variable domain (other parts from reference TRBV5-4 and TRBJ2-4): ETGVTQSPTHLIKTRGQQVTLRCSSQSGHNTVSWYQQALGQGPQFIFQYYREEENGRGNFPPRFSGLQFPNYSSELNVNALELDDSALYLCASSAGGGVAKNIQYFGAGTRLSVL.

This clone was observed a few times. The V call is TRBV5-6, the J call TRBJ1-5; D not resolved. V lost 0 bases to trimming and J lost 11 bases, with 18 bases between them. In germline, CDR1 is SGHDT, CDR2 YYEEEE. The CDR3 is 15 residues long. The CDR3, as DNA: TGTGCCAGCAGCTTGGATCGGGGTACGAGGTGGGCCCAGCATTTT. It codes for CASSLDRGTRWAQHF.

DNA of the CDR3: TGTGCCAGTAGTATAGACAGGGACAGGGTTGAAGCTTTCTTT. Translating it yields CASSIDRDRVEAFF. The chain couples TRBV19 to TRBJ1-1, with TRBD1 matching 9 bases. The CDR3 consists of 14 residues. With 0 bases clipped from V and 7 bases from J, the junction kept 3 bases outside the gene matches. Germline loops: CDR1 LNHDA, CDR2 SQIVND (reference sequence).

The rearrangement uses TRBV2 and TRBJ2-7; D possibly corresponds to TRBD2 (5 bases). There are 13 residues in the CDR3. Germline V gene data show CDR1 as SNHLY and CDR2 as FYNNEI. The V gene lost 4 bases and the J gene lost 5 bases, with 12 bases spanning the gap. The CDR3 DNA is TGTGCCAGCAGTGTGCAGGTCGGGAACGAGCAGTACTTC. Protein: CASSVQVGNEQYF.

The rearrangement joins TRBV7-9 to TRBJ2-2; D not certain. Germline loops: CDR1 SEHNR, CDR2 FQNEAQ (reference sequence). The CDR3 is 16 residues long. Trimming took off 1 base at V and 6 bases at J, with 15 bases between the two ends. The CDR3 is CASSLVSSPAAGELFF. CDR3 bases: TGTGCCAGCAGCTTAGTCTCGTCCCCGGCGGCCGGGGAGCTGTTTTTT.

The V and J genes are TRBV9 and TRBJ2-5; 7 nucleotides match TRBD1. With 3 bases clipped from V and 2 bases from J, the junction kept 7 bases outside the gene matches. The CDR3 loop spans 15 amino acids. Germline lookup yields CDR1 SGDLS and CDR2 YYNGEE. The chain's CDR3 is CASSADGTVQETQYF. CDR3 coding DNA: TGTGCCAGCAGCGCAGACGGGACAGTTCAAGAGACCCAGTACTTC. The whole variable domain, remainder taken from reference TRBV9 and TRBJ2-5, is DSGVTQTPKHLITATGQRVTLRCSPRSGDLSVYWYQQSLDQGLQFLIQYYNGEERAKGNILERFSAQQFPDLHSELNLSSLELGDSALYFCASSADGTVQETQYFGPGTRLLVL.

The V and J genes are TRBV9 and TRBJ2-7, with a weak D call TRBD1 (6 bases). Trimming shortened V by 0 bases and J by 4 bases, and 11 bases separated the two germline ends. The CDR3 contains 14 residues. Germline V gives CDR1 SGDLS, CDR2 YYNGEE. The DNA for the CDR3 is TGTGCCAGCAGCGTAGCCCAGGGGCGGTACGAGCAGTACTTC. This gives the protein CASSVAQGRYEQYF.

The CDR3 protein is CASSRYSYEQYF. The DNA of the CDR3 is TGTGCCAGCAGTCGTTACAGCTACGAGCAGTACTTC. The chain employs TRBV14 and TRBJ2-7, with D uncertain. This CDR3 spans 12 amino acids. V was cut by 6 bases and J by 3 bases, with 9 bases left in between. Germline V lookup: CDR1 SGHDN, CDR2 FVKESK.

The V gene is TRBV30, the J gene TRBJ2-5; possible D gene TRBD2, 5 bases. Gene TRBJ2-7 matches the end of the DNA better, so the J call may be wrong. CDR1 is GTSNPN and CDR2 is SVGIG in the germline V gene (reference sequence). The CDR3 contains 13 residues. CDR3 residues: CAWDIRTAYEQYF. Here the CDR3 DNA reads TGTGCCTGGGATATCAGGACTGCATACGAGCAGTACTTC.

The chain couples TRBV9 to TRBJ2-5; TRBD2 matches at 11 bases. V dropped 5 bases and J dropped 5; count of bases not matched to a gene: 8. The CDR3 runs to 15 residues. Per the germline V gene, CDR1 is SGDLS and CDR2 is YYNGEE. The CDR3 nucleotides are TGTGCCAGCAGTTATAGCGGGGGGGCCCGGGAGACCCAGTACTTC. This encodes CASSYSGGARETQYF.

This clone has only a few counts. The CDR3 bases are TGTGCCATCCAGGGCAACTATGGCTACACCTTC. Translating it yields CAIQGNYGYTF. The chain carries TRBV10-3 and TRBJ1-2; tentatively, D is TRBD1 (5 bases). Deletions cut 8 bases from V and 2 bases from J, with 6 bases between. Germline CDR1 and CDR2: ENHRY and SYGVKD. CDR3 length equals 11 residues.

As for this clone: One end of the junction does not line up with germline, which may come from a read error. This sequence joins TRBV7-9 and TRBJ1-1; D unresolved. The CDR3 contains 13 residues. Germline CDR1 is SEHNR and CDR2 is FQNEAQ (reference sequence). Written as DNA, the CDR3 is TGTTCCAGCAGCTTAGGTAGTCACACTGAAGCTTTCTTT. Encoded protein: CSSSLGSHTEAFF.

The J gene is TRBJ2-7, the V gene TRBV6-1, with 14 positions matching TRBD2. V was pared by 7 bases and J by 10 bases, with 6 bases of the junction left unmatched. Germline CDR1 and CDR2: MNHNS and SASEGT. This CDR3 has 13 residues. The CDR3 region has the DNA TGTGCCAGCACGACTAGCGGGAGGGCTCTCCAGTACTTC. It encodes CASTTSGRALQYF.

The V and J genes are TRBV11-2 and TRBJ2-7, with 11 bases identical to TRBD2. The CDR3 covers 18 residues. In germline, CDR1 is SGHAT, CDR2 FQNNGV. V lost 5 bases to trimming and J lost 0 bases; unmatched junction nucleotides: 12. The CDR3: CASSIPSSGGLSSYEQYF. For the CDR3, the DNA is TGTGCCAGCAGCATCCCGTCTAGCGGGGGGCTTAGCTCCTACGAGCAGTACTTC.

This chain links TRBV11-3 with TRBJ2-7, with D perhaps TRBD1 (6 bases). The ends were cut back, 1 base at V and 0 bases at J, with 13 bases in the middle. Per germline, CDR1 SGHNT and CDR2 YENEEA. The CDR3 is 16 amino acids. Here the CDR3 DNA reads TGTGCCAGCAGCTTAGGAGGGGGAGCGGTCTCCTACGAGCAGTACTTC. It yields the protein CASSLGGGAVSYEQYF. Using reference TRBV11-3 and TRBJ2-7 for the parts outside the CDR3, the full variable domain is EAGVVQSPRYKIIEKKQPVAFWCNPISGHNTLYWYLQNLGQGPELLIRYENEEAVDDSQLPKDRFSAERLKGVDSTLKIQPAELGDSAVYLCASSLGGGAVSYEQYFGPGTRLTVT.